This T cell receptor beta chain was sequenced for a study of beta chain features in type 1 diabetes. The study, taken as a whole, reports: The study found moderately but significantly shorter TCRB CDR3s in all four CD4+ subsets of Type 1 diabetes patients.

Purity (above 95%) was reached by all sorted populations. In regard to this clone: Its antigen is not known.

Unmatched junction bases numbered 9, after V lost 5 bases and J lost 7 bases. The CDR3 is 15 amino acids. The germline V gene encodes CDR1 SGHAT and CDR2 FQDESV (reference sequence). The isolated RNA, all of it, was reverse transcribed, so expressed TCRB transcripts were what got sequenced. The table came from immunoSEQ multiplex PCR; TCRdb's copy has only in-frame clones and leaves some out. The repertoire holds around 140,000 clones, with roughly 10% as singletons. The chain recombines TRBV11-1 with TRBJ2-1; TRBD1 aligns across 9 bases. This TCR was recovered from a man aged 25-40 years with type 1 diabetes. Sequenced input: central memory CD4+ T cells from blood. The CDR3 bases are TGTGCCAGCAGCCCCCGGATTGGACAGGGGAATGAGCAGTTCTTC. Amino acid sequence: CASSPRIGQGNEQFF.